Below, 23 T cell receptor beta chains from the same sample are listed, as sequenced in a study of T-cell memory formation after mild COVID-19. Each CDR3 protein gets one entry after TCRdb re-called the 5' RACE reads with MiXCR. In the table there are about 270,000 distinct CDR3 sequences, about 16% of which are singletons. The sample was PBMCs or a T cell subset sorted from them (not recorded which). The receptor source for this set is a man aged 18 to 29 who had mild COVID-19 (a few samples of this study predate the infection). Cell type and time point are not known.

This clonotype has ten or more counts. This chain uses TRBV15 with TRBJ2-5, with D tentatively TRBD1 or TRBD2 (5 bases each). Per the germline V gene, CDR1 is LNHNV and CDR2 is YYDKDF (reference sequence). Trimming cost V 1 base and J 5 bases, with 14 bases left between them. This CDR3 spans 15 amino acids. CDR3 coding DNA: TGTGCCACCAGCAGAGGGGGGACCTCCGGGGAGACCCAGTACTTC. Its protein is CATSRGGTSGETQYF.

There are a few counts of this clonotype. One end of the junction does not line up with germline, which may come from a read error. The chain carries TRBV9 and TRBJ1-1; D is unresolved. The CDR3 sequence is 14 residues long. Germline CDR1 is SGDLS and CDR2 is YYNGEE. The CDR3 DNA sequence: TGTGCCAGCAGCGAGACCTTTGGTGGCACTGAAGCTCTCTTT. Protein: CASSETFGGTEALF. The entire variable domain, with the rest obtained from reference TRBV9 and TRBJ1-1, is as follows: DSGVTQTPKHLITATGQRVTLRCSPRSGDLSVYWYQQSLDQGLQFLIQYYNGEERAKGNILERFSAQQFPDLHSELNLSSLELGDSALYFCASSETFGGTEALFGQGTRLTVV.

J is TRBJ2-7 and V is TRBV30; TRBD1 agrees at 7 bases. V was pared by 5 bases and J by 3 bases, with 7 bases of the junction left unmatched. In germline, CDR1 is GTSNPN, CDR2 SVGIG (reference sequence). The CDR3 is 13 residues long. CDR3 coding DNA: TGTGCCTGGTTAAGGGGGCCGAGCTACGAGCAGTACTTC. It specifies CAWLRGPSYEQYF.

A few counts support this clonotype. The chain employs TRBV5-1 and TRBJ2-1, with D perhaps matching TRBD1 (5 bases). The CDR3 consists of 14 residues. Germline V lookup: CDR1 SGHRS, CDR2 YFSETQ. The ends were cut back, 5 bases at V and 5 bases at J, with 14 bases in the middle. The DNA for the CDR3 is TGCGCCAGCAGTACTATCGACAGAAACAATGAGCAGTTCTTC. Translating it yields CASSTIDRNNEQFF.

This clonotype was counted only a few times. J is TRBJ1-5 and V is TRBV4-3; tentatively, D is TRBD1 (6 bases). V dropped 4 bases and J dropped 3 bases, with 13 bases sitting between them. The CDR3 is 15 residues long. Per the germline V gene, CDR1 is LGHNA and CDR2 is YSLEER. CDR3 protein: CASSPQGRDNQPQHF. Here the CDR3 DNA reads TGCGCCAGCAGCCCGCAGGGGAGGGACAATCAGCCCCAGCATTTT.

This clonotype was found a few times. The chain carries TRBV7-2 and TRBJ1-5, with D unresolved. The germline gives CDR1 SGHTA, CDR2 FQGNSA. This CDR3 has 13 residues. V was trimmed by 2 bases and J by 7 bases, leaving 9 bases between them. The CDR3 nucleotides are TGTGCCAGCAGCTTAATTAGTGGGCAGCCCCAGCATTTT. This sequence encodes CASSLISGQPQHF.

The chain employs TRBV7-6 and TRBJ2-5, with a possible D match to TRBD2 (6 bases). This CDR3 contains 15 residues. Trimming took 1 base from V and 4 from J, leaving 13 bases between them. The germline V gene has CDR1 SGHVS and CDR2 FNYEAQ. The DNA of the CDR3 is TGTGCCAGCAGCTTAGTAGCCGGGGGTTTAGAGACCCAGTACTTC. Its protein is CASSLVAGGLETQYF.

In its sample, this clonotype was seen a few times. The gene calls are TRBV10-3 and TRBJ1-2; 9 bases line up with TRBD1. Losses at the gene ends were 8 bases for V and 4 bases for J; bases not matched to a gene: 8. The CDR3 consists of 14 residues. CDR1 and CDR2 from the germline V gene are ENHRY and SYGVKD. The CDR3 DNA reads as TGTGCCATCGGGGGGACAGGGTCGGCCTATGGCTACACCTTC. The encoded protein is CAIGGTGSAYGYTF.

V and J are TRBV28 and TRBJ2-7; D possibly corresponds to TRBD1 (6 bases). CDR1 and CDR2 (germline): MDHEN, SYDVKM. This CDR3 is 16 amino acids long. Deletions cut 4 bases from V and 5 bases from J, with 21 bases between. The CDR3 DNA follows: TGTGCCAGCAGTTCCGGACAGTCACCTGGAAGCAACGAGCAGTACGTC. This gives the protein CASSSGQSPGSNEQYV.

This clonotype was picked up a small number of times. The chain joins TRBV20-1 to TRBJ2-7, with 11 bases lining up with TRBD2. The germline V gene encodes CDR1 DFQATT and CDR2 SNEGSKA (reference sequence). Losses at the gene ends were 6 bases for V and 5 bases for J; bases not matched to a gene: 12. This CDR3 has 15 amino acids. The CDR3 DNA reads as TGCAGTGCCTCCCGCCCGACTAGCGGGACCGACGAGCAGTACTTC. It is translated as CSASRPTSGTDEQYF.

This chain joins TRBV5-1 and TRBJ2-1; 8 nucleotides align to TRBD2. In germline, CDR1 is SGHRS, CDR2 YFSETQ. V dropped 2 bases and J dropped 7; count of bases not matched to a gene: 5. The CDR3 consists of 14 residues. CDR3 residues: CASSFTGGPNEQFF. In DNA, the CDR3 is TGCGCCAGCAGCTTCACGGGGGGGCCAAATGAGCAGTTCTTC. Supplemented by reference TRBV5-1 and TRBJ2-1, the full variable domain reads KAGVTQTPRYLIKTRGQQVTLSCSPISGHRSVSWYQQTPGQGLQFLFEYFSETQRNKGNFPGRFSGRQFSNSRSEMNVSTLELGDSALYLCASSFTGGPNEQFFGPGTRLTVL.

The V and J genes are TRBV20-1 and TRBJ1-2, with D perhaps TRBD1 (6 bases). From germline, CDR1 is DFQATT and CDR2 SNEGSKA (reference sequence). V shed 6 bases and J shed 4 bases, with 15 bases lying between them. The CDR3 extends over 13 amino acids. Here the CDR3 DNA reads TGCAGTGCCCGCAACAGGGACGCCTATGGCTACACCTTC. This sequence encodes CSARNRDAYGYTF.

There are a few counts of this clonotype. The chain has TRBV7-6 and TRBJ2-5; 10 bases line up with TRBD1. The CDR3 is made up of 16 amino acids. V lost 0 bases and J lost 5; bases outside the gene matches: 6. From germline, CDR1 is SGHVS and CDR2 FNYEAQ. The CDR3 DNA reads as TGTGCCAGCAGCTTAGCGCTCGGACAGGGGGAGGAGACCCAGTACTTC. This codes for CASSLALGQGEETQYF.

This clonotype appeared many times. In DNA form, the CDR3 reads TGTGCCAGCAGCTTAGCGGCCGGGACAGACTACGAGCAGTACTTC. Encoded protein: CASSLAAGTDYEQYF. The genes are TRBV7-2 and TRBJ2-7; 7 bases line up with TRBD1. CDR1 and CDR2 from the germline V gene are SGHTA and FQGNSA. J gave up 3 bases and V 0 bases, and 5 bases lay outside the gene matches. The CDR3 length is 15 residues.

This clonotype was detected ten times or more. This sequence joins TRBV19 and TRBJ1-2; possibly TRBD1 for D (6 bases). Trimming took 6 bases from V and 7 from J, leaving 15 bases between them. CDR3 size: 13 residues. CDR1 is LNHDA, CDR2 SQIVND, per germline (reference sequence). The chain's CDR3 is CASRTGLVAGYTF. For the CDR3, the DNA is TGTGCCAGTAGAACAGGGCTCGTTGCTGGCTACACCTTC.

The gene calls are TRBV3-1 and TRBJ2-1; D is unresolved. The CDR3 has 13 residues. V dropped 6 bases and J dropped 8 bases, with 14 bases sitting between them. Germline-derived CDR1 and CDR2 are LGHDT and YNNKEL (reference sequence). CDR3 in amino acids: CASRSTESHEQFF. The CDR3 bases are TGTGCCAGCAGGAGTACGGAGAGTCATGAGCAGTTCTTC.

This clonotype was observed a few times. The CDR3 DNA sequence: TGCAGTGCTAGAGTGACAGACTCCTACGAGCAGTACTTC. Translating gives CSARVTDSYEQYF. J is TRBJ2-7 and V is TRBV20-1, with TRBD1 as a possible D gene (5 bases). Trimming left V 1 base short and J 0 bases short, with 7 bases between. The CDR3 runs 13 residues. Looked up from germline, CDR1 is DFQATT and CDR2 is SNEGSKA (reference sequence).

CDR3 sequence reads: CASSQALTGTGSVGDEKLFF. In DNA, the CDR3 is TGCGCCAGCAGCCAGGCCCTAACCGGGACAGGTTCCGTCGGGGATGAAAAACTGTTTTTT. This chain joins TRBV4-3 and TRBJ1-4; TRBD1 agrees at 8 bases. CDR1 LGHNA and CDR2 YSLEER come from the germline V gene. The CDR3 contains 20 residues. V lost 3 bases to trimming and J lost 6 bases; unmatched junction nucleotides: 21.

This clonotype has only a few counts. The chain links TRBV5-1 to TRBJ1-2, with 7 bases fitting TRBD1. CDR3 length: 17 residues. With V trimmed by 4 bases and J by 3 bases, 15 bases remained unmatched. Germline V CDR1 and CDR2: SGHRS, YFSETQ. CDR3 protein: CASSETPGGQVYYGYTF. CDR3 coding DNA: TGCGCCAGCAGCGAGACCCCAGGGGGTCAAGTCTACTATGGCTACACCTTC.

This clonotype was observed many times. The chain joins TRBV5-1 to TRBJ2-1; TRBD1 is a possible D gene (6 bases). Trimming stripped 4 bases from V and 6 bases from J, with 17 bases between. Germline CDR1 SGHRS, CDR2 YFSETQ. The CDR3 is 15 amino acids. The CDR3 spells CASSSRGQLGNEQFF. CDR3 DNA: TGCGCCAGCAGCAGCAGGGGCCAACTCGGCAATGAGCAGTTCTTC. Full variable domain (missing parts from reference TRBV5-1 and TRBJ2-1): KAGVTQTPRYLIKTRGQQVTLSCSPISGHRSVSWYQQTPGQGLQFLFEYFSETQRNKGNFPGRFSGRQFSNSRSEMNVSTLELGDSALYLCASSSRGQLGNEQFFGPGTRLTVL.

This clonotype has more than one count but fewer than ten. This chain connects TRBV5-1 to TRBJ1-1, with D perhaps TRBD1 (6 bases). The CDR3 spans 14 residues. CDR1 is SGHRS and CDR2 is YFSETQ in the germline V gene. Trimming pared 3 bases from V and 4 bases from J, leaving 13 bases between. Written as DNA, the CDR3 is TGCGCCAGCAGCTGGGGGCGCGGGGGCACTGAAGCTTTCTTT. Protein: CASSWGRGGTEAFF.

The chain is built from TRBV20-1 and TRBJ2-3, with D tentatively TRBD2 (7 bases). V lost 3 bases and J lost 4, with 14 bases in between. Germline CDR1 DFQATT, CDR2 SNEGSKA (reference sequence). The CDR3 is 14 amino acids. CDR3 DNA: TGCAGTGCTAGTTTGTGGGGGGGCCCAGATACGCAGTATTTT. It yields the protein CSASLWGGPDTQYF.

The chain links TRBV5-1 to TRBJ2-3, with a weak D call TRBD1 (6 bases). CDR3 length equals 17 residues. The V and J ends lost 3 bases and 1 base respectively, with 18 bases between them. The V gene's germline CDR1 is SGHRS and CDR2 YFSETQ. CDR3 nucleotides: TGCGCCAGCAGCTCAGACAGGCCCCTGGGGGGCACAGATACGCAGTATTTT. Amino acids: CASSSDRPLGGTDTQYF.